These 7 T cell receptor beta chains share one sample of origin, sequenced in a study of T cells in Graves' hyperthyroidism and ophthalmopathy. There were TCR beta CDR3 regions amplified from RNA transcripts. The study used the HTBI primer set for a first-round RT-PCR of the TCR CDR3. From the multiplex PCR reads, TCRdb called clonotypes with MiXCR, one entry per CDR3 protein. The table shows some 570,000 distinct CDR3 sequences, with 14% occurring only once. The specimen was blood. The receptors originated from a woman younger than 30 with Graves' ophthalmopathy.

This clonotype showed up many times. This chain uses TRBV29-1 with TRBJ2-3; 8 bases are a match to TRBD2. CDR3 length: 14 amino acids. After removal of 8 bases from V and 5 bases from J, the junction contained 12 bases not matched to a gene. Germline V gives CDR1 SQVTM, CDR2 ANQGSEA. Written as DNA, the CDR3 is TGCAGCCCCGCGGGAGGCCTGTACGGAGATACGCAGTATTTT. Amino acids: CSPAGGLYGDTQYF.

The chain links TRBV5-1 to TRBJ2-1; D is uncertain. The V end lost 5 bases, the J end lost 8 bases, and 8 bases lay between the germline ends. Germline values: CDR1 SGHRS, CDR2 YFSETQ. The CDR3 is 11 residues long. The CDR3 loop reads CASSDGHEQFF. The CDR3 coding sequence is TGCGCCAGCAGTGACGGCCATGAGCAGTTCTTC.

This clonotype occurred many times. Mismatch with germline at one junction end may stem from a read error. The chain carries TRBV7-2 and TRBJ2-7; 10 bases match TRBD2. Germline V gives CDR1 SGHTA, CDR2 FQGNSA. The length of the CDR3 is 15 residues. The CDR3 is CASSLAGDYSYEQYF. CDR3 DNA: TGTGCCAGCAGCCTAGCGGGGGATTACTCCTACGAGCAGTACTTC.

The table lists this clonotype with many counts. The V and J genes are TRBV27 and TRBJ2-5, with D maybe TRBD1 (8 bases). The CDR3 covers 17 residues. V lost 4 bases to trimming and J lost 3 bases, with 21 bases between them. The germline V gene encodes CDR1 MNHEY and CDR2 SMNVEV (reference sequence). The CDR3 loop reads CASSYLTSRGPEETQYF. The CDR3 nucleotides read TGTGCCAGCAGTTACTTGACTAGCAGGGGGCCCGAAGAGACCCAGTACTTC.

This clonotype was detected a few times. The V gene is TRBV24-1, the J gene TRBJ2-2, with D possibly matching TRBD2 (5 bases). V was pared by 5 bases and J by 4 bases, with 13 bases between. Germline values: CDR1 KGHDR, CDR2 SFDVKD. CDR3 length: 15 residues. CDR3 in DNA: TGTGCCACCAGTGTCTCCGGGGTTGGCACCGGGGAGCTGTTTTTT. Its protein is CATSVSGVGTGELFF.

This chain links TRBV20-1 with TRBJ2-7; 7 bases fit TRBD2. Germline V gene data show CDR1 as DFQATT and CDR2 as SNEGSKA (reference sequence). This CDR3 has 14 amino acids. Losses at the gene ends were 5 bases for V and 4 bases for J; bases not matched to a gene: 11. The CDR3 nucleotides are TGCAGTGCTTTCCCCGGACTAGATGGGTACGAGCAGTACTTC. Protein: CSAFPGLDGYEQYF.

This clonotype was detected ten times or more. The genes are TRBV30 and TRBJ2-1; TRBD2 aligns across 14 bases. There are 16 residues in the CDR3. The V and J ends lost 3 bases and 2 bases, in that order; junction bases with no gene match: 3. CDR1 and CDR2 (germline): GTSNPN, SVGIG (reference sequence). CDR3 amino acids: CAWRGTSGRTYNEQFF. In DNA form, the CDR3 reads TGTGCCTGGAGGGGGACTAGCGGGAGAACCTACAATGAGCAGTTCTTC.